The rows below give T cell receptor beta chains drawn from one sample of a study of T cells in Graves' hyperthyroidism and ophthalmopathy. TCRdb re-called the multiplex PCR reads through MiXCR, storing one row per CDR3 protein. The sample lists approximately 300,000 distinct CDR3 sequences, roughly 18% seen once, with less than 45% in the top ten. The sequencing input was blood. These receptors were collected from a man between 45 and 60 years old with Graves' ophthalmopathy. CDR3s include the opening cysteine and the closing phenylalanine or tryptophan. A D gene is named only where the DNA matches it firmly. Some rows mark clone size as missing; the rest say once, few, many or name a class of expanded clone.

D	size	V	J	DNA	CDR3
TRBD1	-	TRBV15	TRBJ1-5	TGTGCCACCAGCAGAGAGGGACAGCCTCTTCCGACTCAGCCCCAGCATTTT	CATSREGQPLPTQPQHF
-	-	TRBV14	TRBJ2-7	TGTGCCAGCAGCCAAGATCGGACAAACGAGCAGTACTTC	CASSQDRTNEQYF
-	many	TRBV20-1	TRBJ2-5	TGCAGTGCTAGAGATGAGTCAGGGGCCGGGGGGGAGACCCAGTACTTC	CSARDESGAGGETQYF
-	many	TRBV6-1	TRBJ1-2	TGTGCCAGCAGCGTGGCCGGGACGGGCGATGGCTACACCTTC	CASSVAGTGDGYTF
TRBD2	-	TRBV6-4	TRBJ2-1	TGTGCCAGCCGGGGACTAGCGGGGGGCACCAATGAGCAGTTCTTC	CASRGLAGGTNEQFF
TRBD1	many	TRBV5-1	TRBJ2-7	TGCGCCAGCAGCTTGGCCACGGACAGGGGGCAGTACGAGCAGTACTTC	CASSLATDRGQYEQYF
-	-	TRBV5-4	TRBJ2-1	TGTGCCAGCAGCCTCTACAGGGAGAATGAGCAGTTCTTC	CASSLYRENEQFF
TRBD1	-	TRBV6-2/TRBV6-3	TRBJ1-1	TGTGCCAGCAGTTCCCACCCAGGGGGGGGGAACACTGAAGCTTTCTTT	CASSSHPGGGNTEAFF
TRBD2	many	TRBV6-2/TRBV6-3	TRBJ2-5	TGTGCCAGCAGTTTCCCATCCAGCGGGAACTTCCAAGAGACCCAGTACTTC	CASSFPSSGNFQETQYF
TRBD2	-	TRBV20-1	TRBJ2-1	TGCAGTGCTTATCGGACTAGCGGGAGGCCCTCCTACAATGAGCAGTTCTTC	CSAYRTSGRPSYNEQFF
TRBD1	-	TRBV14	TRBJ2-2	TGTGCCAGCAGTCCCCGGACAGGGTGGACCGGGGAGCTGTTTTTT	CASSPRTGWTGELFF
-	many	TRBV7-9	TRBJ1-1	TGTGCCAGCAGCAAGGCGAACACTGAAGCTTTCTTT	CASSKANTEAFF
-	few	TRBV7-6	TRBJ2-7	TGTGCCAGCAGCTTAGCGCAAGAGGTTTCCTACGAGCAGTACTTC	CASSLAQEVSYEQYF